Sequencing of this TCR beta chain was carried out in a study of siplizumab effects on memory and regulatory T cells. Trimming pared 0 bases from V and 3 bases from J, leaving 6 bases between. This CDR3 spans 13 amino acids. Germline V gene data show CDR1 as SGHVS and CDR2 as FNYEAQ. The assay was immunoSEQ multiplex PCR, and TCRdb's table has in-frame clones only and misses some. Of fewer than 20,000 clones in the sample, around half were seen once. With respect to this clone: Its specificity is unknown.

Mixed lymphocyte reaction cells underwent more than five days of coculture at 37°C. The source material was CFSE-low (dividing) CD4+ T cells sorted from an allogeneic mixed lymphocyte reaction. J is TRBJ2-7 and V is TRBV7-6; D is unclear. The clonotype comes from a human donor in good health; the cells came from an allogeneic mixed lymphocyte reaction. In nucleotides, the CDR3 is TGTGCCAGCAGCTTAGCGGATCACTACGAGCAGTACTTC. Translation: CASSLADHYEQYF.